This entry lists 12 T cell receptor beta chains sequenced from one sample in a study of shared clonotypes between healthy human individuals. TCRdb keeps only in-frame clones here, not all; method: immunoSEQ multiplex PCR. The sample includes roughly 2.1 million clones, under 95% of them seen just once. Naive CD8 populations comprised CD45RO-negative cells positively selected for CCR7, excluding terminally differentiated effector memory CD45RA+ cells. Sequenced material: naive CD8+ T cells from PBMCs. These receptors were taken from a man aged 18 to 30 in good health. Some clones in this sample may be carry-over from other donors' samples.

Regarding this clone: At the DNA level, this CDR3 is encoded by other sequences in the same sample as well. The rearrangement joins TRBV29-1 to TRBJ1-2; 8 bases line up with TRBD1. CDR3 length: 12 residues. V trimming: 4 bases; J trimming: 5 bases; junction bases outside the gene matches: 3. Germline V gives CDR1 SQVTM, CDR2 ANQGSEA. Here the CDR3 DNA reads TGCAGCGTTGCAGGGGGCTCATATGGCTACACCTTC. Translating gives CSVAGGSYGYTF.

The chain is built from TRBV11-3 and TRBJ2-7; TRBD2 matches 9 bases. This CDR3 is built from 14 residues. Germline V gene sequence: CDR1 SGHNT, CDR2 YENEEA. V was clipped by 6 bases and J by 4 bases; unmatched bases: 7. The DNA of the CDR3 is TGTGCCAGCAGACGGACTAGCGCTCCTTACGAGCAGTACTTC. Protein: CASRRTSAPYEQYF.

The rearrangement joins TRBV4-2 to TRBJ2-7, with D unclear. The V end was cut by 0 bases, the J end by 5 bases, with 14 bases between. The CDR3 is 15 residues long. Germline CDR1 and CDR2: LGHNA and YNFKEQ. CDR3 sequence reads: CASSQDGSGRDEQYF. The CDR3 coding sequence is TGTGCCAGCAGCCAAGATGGGTCGGGCCGAGACGAGCAGTACTTC.

The chain combines TRBV27 with TRBJ1-1; D not resolved. V was trimmed by 7 bases and J by 0 bases, leaving 9 bases between them. Per the germline V gene, CDR1 is MNHEY and CDR2 is SMNVEV (reference sequence). This CDR3 is built from 13 residues. The CDR3 DNA is TGTGCCAGCAACCGGGGAATGAACACTGAAGCTTTCTTT. Its translation is CASNRGMNTEAFF.

This rearrangement joins TRBV28 to TRBJ2-2; possibly TRBD1 or TRBD2 for D (5 bases each). Germline CDR1 and CDR2: MDHEN and SYDVKM. CDR3 length: 15 residues. Trimming pared 7 bases from V and 3 bases from J, leaving 15 bases between. CDR3 in DNA: TGTGCCAGCAAGTCTGCCGGGACCTACACCGGGGAGCTGTTTTTT. Amino acid sequence: CASKSAGTYTGELFF.

V is TRBV7-9 and J is TRBJ2-5; D may be TRBD1 (6 bases). The ends were cut back, 5 bases at V and 4 bases at J, with 11 bases in the middle. Germline V gene sequence: CDR1 SEHNR, CDR2 FQNEAQ (reference sequence). The CDR3 sequence is 13 residues long. CDR3 protein: CASSAKQGETQYF. The DNA for the CDR3 is TGTGCCAGCAGCGCTAAACAGGGAGAGACCCAGTACTTC.

V gene TRBV4-1 combines with J gene TRBJ2-4; 7 bases match TRBD2. With 0 bases clipped from V and 7 bases from J, the junction kept 6 bases outside the gene matches. Germline V gives CDR1 MGHRA, CDR2 YSYEKL. The CDR3 consists of 15 residues. The CDR3 reads CASSQEGGDRNIQYF. The CDR3, as DNA: TGCGCCAGCAGCCAAGAGGGGGGGGATAGGAACATTCAGTACTTC.

The chain is built from TRBV27 and TRBJ2-7; the D gene is possibly TRBD2 (6 bases). The CDR3 sequence is 15 residues long. V lost 6 bases and J lost 1, with 16 bases in between. Germline CDR1 is MNHEY and CDR2 is SMNVEV (reference sequence). The CDR3, as DNA: TGTGCCAGCAGCGCCGTCGGAGGGTGGTCCTACGAGCAGTACTTC. Amino acid sequence: CASSAVGGWSYEQYF.

The chain couples TRBV6-1 to TRBJ1-1; tentative D call: TRBD1 (6 bases). Trimming removed 4 bases from V and 10 bases from J, with 37 bases in between. Germline values: CDR1 MNHNS, CDR2 SASEGT. The CDR3 has 20 residues. CDR3 sequence: CASSGMGGGHHLDVFVRAFF. DNA of the CDR3: TGTGCCAGCAGTGGGATGGGAGGGGGTCACCATTTAGATGTATTTGTGAGAGCTTTCTTT.

This rearrangement joins TRBV27 to TRBJ2-3; TRBD2 matches at 8 bases. Germline V gives CDR1 MNHEY, CDR2 SMNVEV (reference sequence). The length of the CDR3 is 15 residues. V lost 10 bases and J lost 9; bases outside the gene matches: 18. CDR3 residues: CATRLLAAELMTQYF. The DNA for the CDR3 is TGTGCCACCCGTTTACTAGCGGCCGAGCTTATGACGCAGTATTTT.

V gene TRBV7-9 combines with J gene TRBJ1-3; no reliable D call. The CDR3 length is 15 residues. The V gene lost 6 bases and the J gene lost 0 bases, with 12 bases spanning the gap. Germline V gene lookup returns CDR1 SEHNR and CDR2 FQNEAQ (reference sequence). DNA for the CDR3: TGTGCCAGCAGTCCAGAGGTTAGCTCTGGAAACACCATATATTTT. It encodes CASSPEVSSGNTIYF.

The chain combines TRBV6-6 with TRBJ2-1, with D maybe TRBD2 (5 bases). Germline V gene sequence: CDR1 MNHNY, CDR2 SVGAGI (reference sequence). CDR3 length: 16 amino acids. Trimming removed 8 bases at V and 0 bases at J, with 17 bases between. This chain's CDR3 is CASSDFGASSYNEQFF. For the CDR3, the DNA is TGTGCCAGCTCGGACTTTGGCGCCAGCTCCTACAATGAGCAGTTCTTC.